The 13 T cell receptor beta chains listed next were all sequenced from one sample in a study of cytomegalovirus exposure and HLA in healthy donors. The assay was immunoSEQ multiplex PCR, and TCRdb's table has in-frame clones only and misses some. This sample has some 160,000 clones, with 88% found just once. Material for sequencing was PBMCs. These receptors came from a man aged 18 to 35 in good health and CMV-seronegative.

The rearrangement joins TRBV7-9 to TRBJ2-1; 14 nucleotides match TRBD2. The CDR3 consists of 13 residues. Looked up from germline, CDR1 is SEHNR and CDR2 is FQNEAQ (reference sequence). The V gene end was trimmed by 11 bases and the J gene end by 9 bases; junction bases not matched to a gene: 6. CDR3 in amino acids: CAGTGTSGGEQFF. The CDR3 coding sequence is TGTGCCGGCACAGGGACTAGCGGGGGTGAGCAGTTCTTC. Full variable domain (rest looked up from reference TRBV7-9 and TRBJ2-1): DTGVSQNPRHKITKRGQNVTFRCDPISEHNRLYWYRQTLGQGPEFLTYFQNEAQLEKSRLLSDRFSAERPKGSFSTLEIQRTEQGDSAMYLCAGTGTSGGEQFFGPGTRLTVL.

This clone has a single count. The J gene is TRBJ2-3, the V gene TRBV7-9; 7 nucleotides agree with TRBD2. Per germline, CDR1 SEHNR and CDR2 FQNEAQ (reference sequence). The length of the CDR3 is 15 residues. Trimming took 4 bases from V and 2 from J; bases not matched to a gene: 6. CDR3 DNA: TGTGCCAGCAGCTCTCCTAGCGGAGTCACAGATACGCAGTATTTT. Its translation is CASSSPSGVTDTQYF.

The gene calls are TRBV6-1 and TRBJ1-5; 12 bases line up with TRBD1. Trimming removed 3 bases from V and 7 bases from J; junction bases left unmatched: 7. The germline V gene has CDR1 MNHNS and CDR2 SASEGT. The CDR3 contains 16 residues. The CDR3 reads CASSESGTGGRQPQHF. The CDR3 region has the DNA TGTGCCAGCAGTGAGAGTGGGACAGGGGGCCGACAGCCCCAGCATTTT.

Here the CDR3 DNA reads TGTGCCAGCAGATACTTAGCGGGGGGGTCCTACAATGAGCAGTTCTTC. This codes for CASRYLAGGSYNEQFF. The V and J genes are TRBV11-2 and TRBJ2-1; TRBD2 matches at 11 bases. This CDR3 contains 16 residues. The V segment lost 6 bases and the J segment 1 base; nucleotides outside the gene matches: 5. Germline CDR1 and CDR2: SGHAT and FQNNGV.

The chain carries TRBV15 and TRBJ1-4; unclear D gene. Germline loops: CDR1 LNHNV, CDR2 YYDKDF (reference sequence). V was trimmed by 1 base and J by 8 bases, leaving 8 bases between them. The CDR3 has 13 amino acids. The chain's CDR3 is CATSRGAGEKLFF. The CDR3 coding sequence is TGTGCCACCAGCAGAGGGGCGGGAGAAAAACTGTTTTTT.

The chain uses TRBV9 and TRBJ2-2; TRBD2 is a possible D gene (5 bases). The CDR3 is made up of 14 amino acids. Trimming took off 2 bases at V and 5 bases at J, with 10 bases between the two ends. The V gene's germline CDR1 is SGDLS and CDR2 YYNGEE. The CDR3 DNA follows: TGTGCCAGCAGCGTGGGAGTAAGTACCGGGGAGCTGTTTTTT. Its protein is CASSVGVSTGELFF.

J is TRBJ1-2 and V is TRBV5-5; D might be TRBD1 (6 bases). The length of the CDR3 is 18 residues. V was clipped by 4 bases and J by 1 base, with 23 bases between them. Looked up from germline, CDR1 is SGHKS and CDR2 is YYEKEE (reference sequence). The chain's CDR3 is CASSSGPETGPLNYGYTF. In DNA form, the CDR3 reads TGTGCCAGCAGCAGCGGACCGGAGACAGGACCCCTTAACTATGGCTACACCTTC.

The chain recombines TRBV6-5 with TRBJ2-5, with TRBD1 matching over 7 bases. J gave up 4 bases and V 6 bases, and 11 bases lay outside the gene matches. Looked up from germline, CDR1 is MNHEY and CDR2 is SVGAGI. The CDR3 sequence is 15 residues long. CDR3: CASSRAQGELETQYF. The CDR3 DNA is TGTGCCAGCAGCCGGGCCCAGGGGGAGTTAGAGACCCAGTACTTC.

The chain carries TRBV2 and TRBJ2-7, with D perhaps matching TRBD2 (5 bases). Germline V gene sequence: CDR1 SNHLY, CDR2 FYNNEI. The length of the CDR3 is 13 residues. V gave up 7 bases and J gave up 2 bases, with 12 bases separating them. CDR3 DNA sequence: TGTGCCAGCAAAATAGCGTATACCTACGAGCAGTACTTC. It translates to CASKIAYTYEQYF.

This clone has more than one count but fewer than ten. CDR3 DNA: TGTGCCAGCAGCTTGTATTCCGGGGAGCTGTTTTTT. This gives the protein CASSLYSGELFF. The rearrangement links TRBV5-5 to TRBJ2-2, with D unresolved. This CDR3 is built from 12 residues. CDR1 is SGHKS, CDR2 YYEKEE, per germline (reference sequence). V was cut by 1 base and J by 6 bases, with 4 bases left in between.

V usage is TRBV27 and J usage is TRBJ1-2, with D possibly TRBD1 on 5 matching bases. The CDR3 has 15 residues. V was pared by 5 bases and J by 7 bases, with 20 bases between. The germline V gene encodes CDR1 MNHEY and CDR2 SMNVEV (reference sequence). This chain's CDR3 is CASSLTARVSTGYTF. CDR3 sequence (DNA): TGTGCCAGCAGTCTAACGGCCAGGGTTTCAACTGGCTACACCTTC.

The genes are TRBV7-6 and TRBJ2-1, with 8 bases matching TRBD2. Unmatched junction bases numbered 7, after V lost 5 bases and J lost 10 bases. The germline V gene encodes CDR1 SGHVS and CDR2 FNYEAQ. The CDR3 extends over 13 amino acids. The CDR3 DNA sequence: TGTGCCAGCAGCCAATGGACTAGCCGCGAGCAGTTCTTC. Protein sequence: CASSQWTSREQFF.

The chain is built from TRBV5-1 and TRBJ1-4; 9 positions match TRBD1. There are 17 residues in the CDR3. CDR1 is SGHRS and CDR2 is YFSETQ in the germline V gene. The trim removed 0 bases at V and 3 bases at J, leaving 6 bases unmatched. CDR3 in DNA: TGCGCCAGCAGCTTGGGCGGGACAGGGCTTGCTAATGAAAAACTGTTTTTT. Protein product: CASSLGGTGLANEKLFF.